Included here is one T cell receptor (beta chain) sequence, with context. Its antigen is not identified. RNA isolated from unsorted whole blood supplied the blood RNA, with germline DNA also extracted. The sample belongs to a study of tumor-infiltrating lymphocytes in primary liver carcinoma. With approximately 470 ng total RNA as template and a constant-region primer, TCR beta cDNA was made. Each TCR beta library was derived from three nested multiplex PCR rounds that employed slightly modified ARM-PCR. Primers for the first two PCR rounds were TRBV1-TRBV30 forward primers and a C-beta reverse primer (roughly 10 cycles per round). TCRdb reprocessed the multiplex PCR reads via MiXCR and lists one record per CDR3 protein. Among 310,000 or so distinct CDR3 sequences listed, nearly 60% were seen once. Study observations and caveats: Bulk unsorted samples prevented comparison of CD4+ and CD8+ repertoires. Against blood, tumors held a significantly higher top-250-clone fraction (p = 0.039).

The CDR3 covers 14 residues. Germline V gives CDR1 SGHKS, CDR2 YYEKEE (reference sequence). Trimming cost V 5 bases and J 6 bases, with 17 bases left between them. Sequencing input: peripheral blood. The receptor was isolated from a woman aged 30 to 39 with primary liver carcinoma and hepatitis B virus infection. The chain combines TRBV5-5 with TRBJ1-2; D is undetermined. CDR3 amino acids: CASRFQIPSDGYTF. The CDR3, as DNA: TGTGCCAGCAGATTTCAGATCCCTAGCGATGGCTACACCTTC.